This T cell receptor beta chain was identified during a study of T-cell reconstitution after alpha-beta-depleted transplantation in children. Unique molecular identifiers were used to barcode this TCRbeta library. TCRdb redid the calling of the PCR reads with MiXCR, one entry per CDR3 protein. The table includes approximately 340,000 distinct CDR3 sequences, around 10% detected once. There are 16 residues in the CDR3. The germline gives CDR1 SEHNR, CDR2 FQNEAQ (reference sequence). The trim removed 5 bases at V and 4 bases at J, leaving 13 bases unmatched. This clonotype was seen only a few times. This sequence originates from a human donor who donated a stem cell graft to a child with acute lymphoblastic leukemia. The sample in question was PBMCs from the stem cell graft donor, obtained from the stem cell graft. This chain joins TRBV7-9 and TRBJ2-7, with 8 bases that match TRBD2. Here the CDR3 reads CASSPVPAGATYEQYF. CDR3 coding DNA: TGTGCCAGCAGCCCCGTACCAGCGGGAGCGACGTACGAGCAGTACTTC.